This T cell receptor (beta chain) was identified during a study of response to subunit inactivated influenza vaccine. Findings and caveats of the study: Researchers suggested that each seasonal influenza vaccination recruits few new T cells.

One entry per CDR3 protein, called by TCRdb with MiXCR from the RT-PCR reads. The table records over 800,000 distinct CDR3 sequences, 21% of them present only once. This clonotype was observed a few times. No antigen is known for it. The starting material was PBMCs from blood, obtained 5 days after vaccination. The receptor was isolated from a man aged 50 or older who received an inactivated influenza vaccine.

The CDR3 spells CASSRQGRDYEQYF. In DNA, the CDR3 is TGTGCCAGCAGCCGACAGGGTCGTGACTACGAGCAGTACTTC. V and J are TRBV7-2 and TRBJ2-7; 7 bases are shared with TRBD1. After removal of 5 bases from V and 3 bases from J, the junction contained 7 bases not matched to a gene. CDR1 is SGHTA, CDR2 FQGNSA, per germline. This CDR3 region has 14 residues.